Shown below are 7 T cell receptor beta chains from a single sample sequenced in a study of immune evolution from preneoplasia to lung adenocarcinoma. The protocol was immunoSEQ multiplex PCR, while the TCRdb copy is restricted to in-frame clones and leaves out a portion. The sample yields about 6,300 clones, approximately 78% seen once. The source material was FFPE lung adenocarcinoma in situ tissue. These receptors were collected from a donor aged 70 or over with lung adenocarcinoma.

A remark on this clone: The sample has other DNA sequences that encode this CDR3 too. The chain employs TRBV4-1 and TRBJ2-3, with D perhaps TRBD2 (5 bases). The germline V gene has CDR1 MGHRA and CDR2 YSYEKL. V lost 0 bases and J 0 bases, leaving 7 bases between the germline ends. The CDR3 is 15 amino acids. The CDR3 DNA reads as TGCGCCAGCAGCCAAGATAAGCGGAGCACAGATACGCAGTATTTT. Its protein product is CASSQDKRSTDTQYF.

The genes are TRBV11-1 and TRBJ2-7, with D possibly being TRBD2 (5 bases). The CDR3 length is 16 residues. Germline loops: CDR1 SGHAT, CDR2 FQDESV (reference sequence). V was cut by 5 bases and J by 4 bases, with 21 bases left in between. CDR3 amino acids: CASSPQEGSIGYEQYF. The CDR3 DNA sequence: TGTGCCAGCAGCCCCCAGGAAGGGAGTATCGGATACGAGCAGTACTTC.

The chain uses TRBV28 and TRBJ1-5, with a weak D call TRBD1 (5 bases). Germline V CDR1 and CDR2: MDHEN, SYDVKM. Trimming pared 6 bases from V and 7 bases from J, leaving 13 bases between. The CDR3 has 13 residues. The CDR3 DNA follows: TGTGCCAGCAGACCCAGGGTAGGACAGCCCCAGCATTTT. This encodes CASRPRVGQPQHF.

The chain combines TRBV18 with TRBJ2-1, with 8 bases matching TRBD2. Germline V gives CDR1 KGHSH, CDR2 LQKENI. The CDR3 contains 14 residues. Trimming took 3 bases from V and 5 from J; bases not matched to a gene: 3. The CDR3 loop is CASSPPAGDNEQFF. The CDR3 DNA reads TGTGCCAGCTCACCCCCAGCGGGAGACAATGAGCAGTTCTTC.

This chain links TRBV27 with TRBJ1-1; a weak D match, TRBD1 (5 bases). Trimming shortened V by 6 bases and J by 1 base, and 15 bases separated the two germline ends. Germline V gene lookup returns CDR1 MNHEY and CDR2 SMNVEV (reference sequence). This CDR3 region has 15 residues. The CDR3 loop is CASSSPTAQNTEAFF. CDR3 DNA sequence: TGTGCCAGCAGCTCCCCGACAGCCCAGAACACTGAAGCTTTCTTT.

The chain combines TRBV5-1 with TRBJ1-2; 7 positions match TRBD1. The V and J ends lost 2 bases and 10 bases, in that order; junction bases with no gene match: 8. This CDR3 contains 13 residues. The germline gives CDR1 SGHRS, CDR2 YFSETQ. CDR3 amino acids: CASSFGQVDAYTF. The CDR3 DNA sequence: TGCGCCAGCAGCTTCGGACAGGTTGATGCCTACACCTTC.

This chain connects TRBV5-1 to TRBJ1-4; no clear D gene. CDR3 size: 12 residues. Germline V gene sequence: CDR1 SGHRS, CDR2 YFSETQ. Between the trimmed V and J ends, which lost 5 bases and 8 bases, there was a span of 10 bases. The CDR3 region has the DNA TGCGCCAGCAGGGCAGGTAACGAAAAACTGTTTTTT. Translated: CASRAGNEKLFF.